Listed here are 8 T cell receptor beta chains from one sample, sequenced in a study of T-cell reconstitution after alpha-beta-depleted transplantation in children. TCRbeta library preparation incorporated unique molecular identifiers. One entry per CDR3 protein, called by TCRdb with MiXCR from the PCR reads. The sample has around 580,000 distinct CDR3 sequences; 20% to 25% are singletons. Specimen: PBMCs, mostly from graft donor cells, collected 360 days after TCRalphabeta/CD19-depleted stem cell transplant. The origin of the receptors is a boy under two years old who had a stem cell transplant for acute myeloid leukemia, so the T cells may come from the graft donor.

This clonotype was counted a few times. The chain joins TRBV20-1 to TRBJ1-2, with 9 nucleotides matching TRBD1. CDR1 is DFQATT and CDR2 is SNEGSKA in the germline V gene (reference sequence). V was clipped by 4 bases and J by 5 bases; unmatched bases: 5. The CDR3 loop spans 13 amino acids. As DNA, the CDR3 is TGCAGTGCTACCGGGACAGGGACTTATGGCTACACCTTC. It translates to CSATGTGTYGYTF.

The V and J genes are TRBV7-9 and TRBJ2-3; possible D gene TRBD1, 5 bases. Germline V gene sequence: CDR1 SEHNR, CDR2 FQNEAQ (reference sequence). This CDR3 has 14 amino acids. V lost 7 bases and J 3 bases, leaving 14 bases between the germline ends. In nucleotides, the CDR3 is TGTGCCAGCACCTTCGGAAAGGGGACAGATACGCAGTATTTT. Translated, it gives CASTFGKGTDTQYF.

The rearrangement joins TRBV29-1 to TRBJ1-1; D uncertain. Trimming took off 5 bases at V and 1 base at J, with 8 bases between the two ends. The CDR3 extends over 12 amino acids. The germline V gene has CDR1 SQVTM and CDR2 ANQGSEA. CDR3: CSVLWGNTEAFF. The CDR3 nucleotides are TGCAGCGTTTTGTGGGGGAACACTGAAGCTTTCTTT.

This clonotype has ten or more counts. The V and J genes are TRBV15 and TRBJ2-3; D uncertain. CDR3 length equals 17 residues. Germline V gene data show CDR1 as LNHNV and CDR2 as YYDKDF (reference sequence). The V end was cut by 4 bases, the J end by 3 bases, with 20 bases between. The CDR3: CATSITAFVRLTDTQYF. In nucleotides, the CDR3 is TGTGCCACCAGCATAACCGCATTTGTGCGGTTGACAGATACGCAGTATTTT.

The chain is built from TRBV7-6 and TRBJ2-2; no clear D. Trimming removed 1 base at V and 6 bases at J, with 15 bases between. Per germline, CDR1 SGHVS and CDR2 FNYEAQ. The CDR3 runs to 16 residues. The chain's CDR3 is CASSLGFENRAGELFF. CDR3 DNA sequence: TGTGCCAGCAGCTTAGGTTTCGAAAACCGGGCCGGGGAGCTGTTTTTT.

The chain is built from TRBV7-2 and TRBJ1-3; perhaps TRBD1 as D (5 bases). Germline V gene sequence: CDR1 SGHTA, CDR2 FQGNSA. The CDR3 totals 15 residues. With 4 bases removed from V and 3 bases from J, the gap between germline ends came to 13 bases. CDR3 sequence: CASSYAQGVGNTIYF. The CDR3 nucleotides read TGTGCCAGCAGCTATGCCCAAGGGGTTGGAAACACCATATATTTT.

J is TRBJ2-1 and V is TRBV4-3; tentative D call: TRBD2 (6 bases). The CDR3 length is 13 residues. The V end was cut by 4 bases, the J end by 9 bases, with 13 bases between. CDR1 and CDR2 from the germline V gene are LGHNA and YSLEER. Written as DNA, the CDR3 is TGCGCCAGCAGCCCACACCAAGCGGGTGAGCAGTTCTTC. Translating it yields CASSPHQAGEQFF.

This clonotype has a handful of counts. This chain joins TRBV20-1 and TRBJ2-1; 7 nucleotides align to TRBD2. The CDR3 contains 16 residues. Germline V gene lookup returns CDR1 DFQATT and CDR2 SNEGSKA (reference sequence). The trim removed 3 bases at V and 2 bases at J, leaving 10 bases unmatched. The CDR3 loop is CSASLWDYHTYNEQFF. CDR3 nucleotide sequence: TGCAGTGCTAGCCTTTGGGACTATCACACCTACAATGAGCAGTTCTTC.